This T cell receptor (beta chain) is drawn from a study of T cell responses to AZD1222 COVID-19 vaccine. General observations from the study: Baseline serology detected seropositivity in only six or seven AZD1222 recipients.

From germline, CDR1 is SGDLS and CDR2 YYNGEE. The CDR3 spans 14 residues. Data came from immunoSEQ multiplex PCR; TCRdb stores just in-frame clones and leaves some out. Altogether approximately 110,000 clones are present, more than 70% being singletons, with the ten largest covering around 9.1%. As regards this clone: The antigen remains unidentified. Its ends do not fully match the called genes, so a read error is possible.

The source of this sequence is an adult in good health. V and J are TRBV9 and TRBJ1-5; D uncertain. Sequencing was performed on peripheral blood, taken on day 0 of AZD1222 vaccination. The CDR3 coding sequence is TGTGCCAGCAGCGTAGGGGGTCCCAATCCGCCCCAGCATTTT. This sequence encodes CASSVGGPNPPQHF.